This T cell receptor (beta chain) was sequenced in a study of OX40 agonist ivuxolimab in advanced cancers. Background on the study: One hepatocellular carcinoma and a couple of cutaneous melanoma patients partially responded.

Sequencing was performed with immunoSEQ multiplex PCR; in TCRdb, only in-frame clones are kept and a portion is missing. This sample has approximately 40,000 clones, with roughly 83% found just once. V was cut by 1 base and J by 3 bases, with 13 bases left in between. The CDR3 contains 16 residues. CDR1 is LNHDA, CDR2 SQIVND, per germline (reference sequence). The receptor's source is an adult with an advanced solid tumor such as melanoma, head and neck, liver or kidney cancer. The chain links TRBV19 to TRBJ1-5; no clear D gene. The sequences come from CD4+ or CD8+ T cells sorted from blood, collected in a trial of the OX40 agonist ivuxolimab. The CDR3 DNA sequence: TGTGCCAGTAGTATAGTGGGCGGAATCAACAATCAGCCCCAGCATTTT. Amino acids: CASSIVGGINNQPQHF.